This paragraph covers one TCR beta chain sequence. The CDR3 consists of 17 residues. Per germline, CDR1 SNHLY and CDR2 FYNNEI. The ends lost 8 bases at V and 0 bases at J; junction bases unmatched: 14. The PCR employed 60 Vbeta primers together with 13 Jbeta primers. Sequencing used immunoSEQ multiplex PCR; TCRdb keeps in-frame clones, though not all of them. This sample's clone table lists around 150,000 clones. This entry is derived from a study of cytomegalovirus exposure and HLA in healthy donors. This TCR was recovered from a woman aged 55-70 years in good health and CMV-seronegative. The chain combines TRBV2 with TRBJ2-3, with 7 bases that match TRBD1. Input material: PBMCs. The CDR3 nucleotides read TGTGCCAGCCTAGGGCTCCCCCGGGACAGAAGCACAGATACGCAGTATTTT. Amino acids: CASLGLPRDRSTDTQYF.